This is a list of T cell receptor beta chains from one sample in a study of blood T cell repertoires in COVID-19. Method: immunoSEQ multiplex PCR; TCRdb's copy keeps in-frame clones and lacks some. Here the sample spans a few hundred thousand clones, under 85% being singletons. Input material: PBMCs or T cells enriched from blood (not recorded which). The receptors stem from a woman in her fifties or sixties who had recovered from COVID-19. CDR3s include the opening cysteine and the closing phenylalanine or tryptophan. D genes are given only for firm matches. Rows may omit the clone size; those that give it use once, few, many or a size class.

J: TRBJ2-5
size: few
D: .
length: 17
V: TRBV11-3
CDR3: CASSLDGRDIGKETQYF
DNA: TGTGCCAGCAGCTTAGATGGTCGGGACATCGGAAAAGAGACCCAGTACTTC

J: TRBJ1-2
size: .
D: TRBD1
length: 15
V: TRBV11-2
CDR3: CASSLGQGPLYGYTF
DNA: TGTGCCAGCAGCTTAGGACAGGGCCCGCTTTATGGCTACACCTTC

J: TRBJ1-2
size: .
D: .
length: 16
V: TRBV14
CDR3: CASSPAGVLQLRGYTF
DNA: TGTGCCAGCAGCCCTGCCGGGGTACTGCAGCTAAGAGGCTACACCTTC

J: TRBJ2-3
size: few
D: .
length: 16
V: TRBV30
CDR3: CAWSLGNLGNTDTQYF
DNA: TGTGCCTGGAGTCTCGGGAACCTCGGGAACACAGATACGCAGTATTTT

J: TRBJ1-2
size: .
D: .
length: 14
V: TRBV5-6
CDR3: CASSPNGGSYGYTF
DNA: TGTGCCAGCAGCCCGAATGGGGGGAGCTATGGCTACACCTTC

J: TRBJ1-1
size: .
D: .
length: 15
V: TRBV5-4
CDR3: CASSAHTGWNTEAFF
DNA: TGTGCCAGCAGCGCTCACACAGGGTGGAACACTGAAGCTTTCTTT

J: TRBJ1-1
size: .
D: TRBD1
length: 16
V: TRBV7-2
CDR3: CASSLFPTGEALEAFF
DNA: TGTGCCAGCAGCTTATTCCCGACAGGGGAGGCCCTAGAAGCTTTCTTT

J: TRBJ1-5
size: .
D: .
length: 14
V: TRBV19
CDR3: CASGGREGYQPQHF
DNA: TGTGCCAGTGGAGGGAGGGAAGGTTATCAGCCCCAGCATTTT

J: TRBJ2-7
size: .
D: .
length: 13
V: TRBV3-1/TRBV3-2
CDR3: CASSQSRFGEQYF
DNA: TGTGCCAGCAGCCAATCAAGATTCGGCGAGCAGTACTTC

J: TRBJ1-6
size: .
D: .
length: 15
V: TRBV7-3
CDR3: CASSLTSGANSPLHF
DNA: TGTGCCAGCAGCTTAACCTCGGGTGCAAATTCACCCCTCCACTTT

J: TRBJ1-1
size: .
D: TRBD1
length: 17
V: TRBV9
CDR3: CASSVTGQGAFFPEAFF
DNA: TGTGCCAGCAGCGTAACGGGACAGGGGGCTTTTTTCCCTGAAGCTTTCTTT

J: TRBJ1-3
size: .
D: .
length: 16
V: TRBV3-1/TRBV3-2
CDR3: CASSSHPGLSGNTIYF
DNA: TGTGCCAGCAGCTCCCATCCAGGATTATCTGGAAACACCATATATTTT

J: TRBJ1-5
size: .
D: .
length: 15
V: TRBV19
CDR3: CASGFEGFSNQPQHF
DNA: TGTGCCAGTGGATTCGAGGGATTTAGCAATCAGCCCCAGCATTTT

J: TRBJ1-1
size: once
D: .
length: 13
V: TRBV11-3
CDR3: CASSFRENTEAFF
DNA: TGTGCCAGCAGCTTCAGGGAAAACACTGAAGCTTTCTTT

J: TRBJ2-7
size: once
D: .
length: 16
V: TRBV10-3
CDR3: CAISESVGSKSYEQYF
DNA: TGTGCCATCAGTGAGTCGGTTGGGAGCAAGTCCTACGAGCAGTACTTC

J: TRBJ2-5
size: .
D: .
length: 14
V: TRBV11-1
CDR3: CASSQVHPGETQYF
DNA: TGTGCCAGCAGCCAGGTTCACCCTGGAGAGACCCAGTACTTC

J: TRBJ1-1
size: once
D: .
length: 13
V: TRBV18
CDR3: CASSPLSQGEAFF
DNA: TGTGCCAGCTCACCACTGTCACAGGGTGAAGCTTTCTTT

J: TRBJ1-1
size: .
D: .
length: 17
V: TRBV7-9
CDR3: CASSLGADSGADTEAFF
DNA: TGTGCCAGCAGCTTAGGGGCCGATTCTGGGGCTGACACTGAAGCTTTCTTT

J: TRBJ2-1
size: once
D: TRBD2
length: 15
V: TRBV7-2
CDR3: CASRVAGSSYNEQFF
DNA: TGTGCCAGCAGGGTAGCGGGGAGCTCCTACAATGAGCAGTTCTTC

J: TRBJ1-2
size: .
D: TRBD1
length: 13
V: TRBV29-1
CDR3: CSVKRRDRGGYTF
DNA: TGCAGCGTTAAGAGACGGGACAGGGGAGGCTACACCTTC

J: TRBJ1-1
size: .
D: TRBD1
length: 15
V: TRBV19
CDR3: CASSKQGGIGTEAFF
DNA: TGTGCCAGTAGTAAGCAGGGGGGAATCGGCACTGAAGCTTTCTTT

J: TRBJ1-3
size: .
D: .
length: 14
V: TRBV6-1
CDR3: CASSDGRVGNTIYF
DNA: TGTGCCAGCAGTGACGGCAGGGTCGGAAACACCATATATTTT

J: TRBJ1-5
size: .
D: .
length: 12
V: TRBV2
CDR3: CASGTTNQPQHF
DNA: TGTGCCAGCGGAACTACCAATCAGCCCCAGCATTTT

J: TRBJ1-1
size: .
D: .
length: 15
V: TRBV5-4
CDR3: CASSPRGGVNTEAFF
DNA: TGTGCCAGCAGCCCTAGGGGGGGGGTCAACACTGAAGCTTTCTTT

J: TRBJ1-2
size: .
D: TRBD1
length: 13
V: TRBV4-3
CDR3: CASSHDRGGGYTF
DNA: TGCGCCAGCAGCCATGACAGGGGGGGTGGCTACACCTTC

J: TRBJ1-4
size: .
D: .
length: 12
V: TRBV18
CDR3: CASSPGPEKLFF
DNA: TGTGCCAGCTCACCAGGGCCAGAAAAACTGTTTTTT

J: TRBJ1-1
size: .
D: TRBD1
length: 13
V: TRBV6-5
CDR3: CASSYEQQGQAFF
DNA: TGTGCCAGCAGTTACGAGCAACAGGGGCAAGCTTTCTTT

J: TRBJ1-3
size: .
D: .
length: 16
V: TRBV10-3
CDR3: CATTSWGGDSGNTIYF
DNA: TGTGCCACCACCAGCTGGGGCGGAGACTCTGGAAACACCATATATTTT

J: TRBJ2-1
size: .
D: TRBD2
length: 16
V: TRBV27
CDR3: CASSLGSGGGGNEQFF
DNA: TGTGCCAGCAGTTTAGGTAGCGGGGGGGGAGGGAATGAGCAGTTCTTC

J: TRBJ1-1
size: .
D: TRBD1
length: 14
V: TRBV30
CDR3: CAWRRQGVGTEAFF
DNA: TGTGCCTGGAGGAGACAGGGGGTGGGGACTGAAGCTTTCTTT

J: TRBJ1-2
size: .
D: TRBD1
length: 13
V: TRBV10-3
CDR3: CAISGTGGFGYTF
DNA: TGTGCCATCAGTGGGACAGGGGGCTTTGGCTACACCTTC

J: TRBJ1-2
size: .
D: .
length: 13
V: TRBV2
CDR3: CASSDLANYGYTF
DNA: TGTGCCAGCAGTGATCTTGCTAACTATGGCTACACCTTC

J: TRBJ2-5
size: .
D: TRBD1
length: 14
V: TRBV19
CDR3: CASSIGTGQETQYF
DNA: TGTGCCAGTAGTATCGGGACAGGTCAAGAGACCCAGTACTTC

J: TRBJ2-7
size: .
D: .
length: 11
V: TRBV30
CDR3: CAWSAKDKGDF
DNA: TGTGCCTGGAGTGCCAAGGACAAGGGGGACTTC

J: TRBJ2-1
size: few
D: .
length: 13
V: TRBV12-3/TRBV12-4
CDR3: CASSRPGGGEQFF
DNA: TGTGCCAGCAGCCGCCCCGGGGGAGGTGAGCAGTTCTTC

J: TRBJ1-2
size: .
D: .
length: 12
V: TRBV30
CDR3: CAWTPKGAGYTF
DNA: TGTGCCTGGACCCCAAAGGGAGCTGGCTACACCTTC

J: TRBJ2-3
size: .
D: .
length: 12
V: TRBV10-3
CDR3: CAIGGSTDTQYF
DNA: TGTGCCATCGGGGGGAGCACAGATACGCAGTATTTT

J: TRBJ1-2
size: few
D: .
length: 15
V: TRBV11-3
CDR3: CASSLGGGADYGYTF
DNA: TGTGCCAGCTCCCTAGGAGGAGGGGCGGACTATGGCTACACCTTC

J: TRBJ1-2
size: .
D: .
length: 14
V: TRBV5-4
CDR3: CASSVETGSYGYTF
DNA: TGTGCCAGCAGCGTGGAAACAGGCTCCTATGGCTACACCTTC

J: TRBJ1-2
size: few
D: .
length: 12
V: TRBV5-1
CDR3: CASSSQGNGYTF
DNA: TGCGCCAGCAGCTCCCAGGGGAATGGCTACACCTTC

J: TRBJ2-1
size: .
D: TRBD1
length: 16
V: TRBV19
CDR3: CASSAVGQGVANEQFF
DNA: TGTGCCAGTAGTGCCGTTGGGCAGGGGGTCGCCAATGAGCAGTTCTTC

J: TRBJ1-3
size: .
D: TRBD1
length: 17
V: TRBV3-1/TRBV3-2
CDR3: CASSLLTGGASGNTIYF
DNA: TGTGCCAGCAGCCTGTTAACAGGGGGCGCATCTGGAAACACCATATATTTT

J: TRBJ2-5
size: .
D: .
length: 14
V: TRBV5-5
CDR3: CASSLSGVTETQYF
DNA: TGTGCCAGCAGCTTGTCGGGGGTGACAGAGACCCAGTACTTC

J: TRBJ2-7
size: .
D: .
length: 14
V: TRBV15
CDR3: CATSGRQVSGEQYF
DNA: TGTGCCACCAGCGGCCGACAGGTTTCGGGCGAGCAGTACTTC

J: TRBJ2-1
size: few
D: TRBD2
length: 16
V: TRBV4-3
CDR3: CASSQDRPSGDNEQFF
DNA: TGCGCCAGCAGCCAAGATCGGCCTAGCGGGGACAATGAGCAGTTCTTC

J: TRBJ2-7
size: .
D: TRBD2
length: 14
V: TRBV27
CDR3: CASSLLAGDYEQYF
DNA: TGTGCCAGCAGTCTACTAGCGGGAGACTACGAGCAGTACTTC

J: TRBJ1-3
size: .
D: .
length: 14
V: TRBV2
CDR3: CASKVLQDGNTIYF
DNA: TGTGCCAGCAAGGTACTACAAGATGGAAACACCATATATTTT

J: TRBJ1-1
size: .
D: TRBD1
length: 13
V: TRBV30
CDR3: CAFSGGRATEAFF
DNA: TGTGCCTTTTCAGGGGGGCGGGCGACTGAAGCTTTCTTT

J: TRBJ1-2
size: once
D: TRBD1
length: 14
V: TRBV2
CDR3: CASTPPPPDRVYTF
DNA: TGTGCCAGCACACCTCCGCCCCCCGACAGGGTCTACACCTTC

J: TRBJ1-1
size: .
D: .
length: 15
V: TRBV18
CDR3: CASSLGTTRDTEAFF
DNA: TGTGCCAGCTCACTCGGGACAACCCGAGACACTGAAGCTTTCTTT

J: TRBJ1-1
size: once
D: .
length: 14
V: TRBV5-1
CDR3: CASSLDHPNTEAFF
DNA: TGCGCCAGCAGCTTGGATCATCCGAACACTGAAGCTTTCTTT

J: TRBJ2-3
size: .
D: TRBD1
length: 15
V: TRBV6-5
CDR3: CASSLSPTGAHTQYF
DNA: TGTGCCAGCAGCTTATCTCCAACAGGGGCGCATACGCAGTATTTT

J: TRBJ2-7
size: .
D: .
length: 13
V: TRBV28
CDR3: CASGLGFRYEQYF
DNA: TGTGCCAGCGGACTGGGCTTTAGATACGAGCAGTACTTC

J: TRBJ2-7
size: .
D: .
length: 12
V: TRBV6-5
CDR3: CASSITTYEQYF
DNA: TGTGCCAGCAGCATAACTACCTACGAGCAGTACTTC

J: TRBJ1-3
size: .
D: .
length: 16
V: TRBV30
CDR3: CAWSYHKTIPGNTIYF
DNA: TGTGCCTGGAGTTATCACAAGACTATACCTGGAAACACCATATATTTT

J: TRBJ1-1
size: .
D: .
length: 12
V: TRBV12-3/TRBV12-4
CDR3: CASSLSYTEAFF
DNA: TGTGCCAGCAGTTTATCATACACTGAAGCTTTCTTT

J: TRBJ2-2
size: .
D: TRBD2
length: 15
V: TRBV27
CDR3: CASSNPGGFTGELFF
DNA: TGTGCCAGCAGTAACCCGGGAGGTTTTACCGGGGAGCTGTTTTTT

J: TRBJ1-2
size: .
D: .
length: 13
V: TRBV6-5
CDR3: CASSYSYGYGYTF
DNA: TGTGCCAGCAGTTACTCATACGGGTATGGCTACACCTTC